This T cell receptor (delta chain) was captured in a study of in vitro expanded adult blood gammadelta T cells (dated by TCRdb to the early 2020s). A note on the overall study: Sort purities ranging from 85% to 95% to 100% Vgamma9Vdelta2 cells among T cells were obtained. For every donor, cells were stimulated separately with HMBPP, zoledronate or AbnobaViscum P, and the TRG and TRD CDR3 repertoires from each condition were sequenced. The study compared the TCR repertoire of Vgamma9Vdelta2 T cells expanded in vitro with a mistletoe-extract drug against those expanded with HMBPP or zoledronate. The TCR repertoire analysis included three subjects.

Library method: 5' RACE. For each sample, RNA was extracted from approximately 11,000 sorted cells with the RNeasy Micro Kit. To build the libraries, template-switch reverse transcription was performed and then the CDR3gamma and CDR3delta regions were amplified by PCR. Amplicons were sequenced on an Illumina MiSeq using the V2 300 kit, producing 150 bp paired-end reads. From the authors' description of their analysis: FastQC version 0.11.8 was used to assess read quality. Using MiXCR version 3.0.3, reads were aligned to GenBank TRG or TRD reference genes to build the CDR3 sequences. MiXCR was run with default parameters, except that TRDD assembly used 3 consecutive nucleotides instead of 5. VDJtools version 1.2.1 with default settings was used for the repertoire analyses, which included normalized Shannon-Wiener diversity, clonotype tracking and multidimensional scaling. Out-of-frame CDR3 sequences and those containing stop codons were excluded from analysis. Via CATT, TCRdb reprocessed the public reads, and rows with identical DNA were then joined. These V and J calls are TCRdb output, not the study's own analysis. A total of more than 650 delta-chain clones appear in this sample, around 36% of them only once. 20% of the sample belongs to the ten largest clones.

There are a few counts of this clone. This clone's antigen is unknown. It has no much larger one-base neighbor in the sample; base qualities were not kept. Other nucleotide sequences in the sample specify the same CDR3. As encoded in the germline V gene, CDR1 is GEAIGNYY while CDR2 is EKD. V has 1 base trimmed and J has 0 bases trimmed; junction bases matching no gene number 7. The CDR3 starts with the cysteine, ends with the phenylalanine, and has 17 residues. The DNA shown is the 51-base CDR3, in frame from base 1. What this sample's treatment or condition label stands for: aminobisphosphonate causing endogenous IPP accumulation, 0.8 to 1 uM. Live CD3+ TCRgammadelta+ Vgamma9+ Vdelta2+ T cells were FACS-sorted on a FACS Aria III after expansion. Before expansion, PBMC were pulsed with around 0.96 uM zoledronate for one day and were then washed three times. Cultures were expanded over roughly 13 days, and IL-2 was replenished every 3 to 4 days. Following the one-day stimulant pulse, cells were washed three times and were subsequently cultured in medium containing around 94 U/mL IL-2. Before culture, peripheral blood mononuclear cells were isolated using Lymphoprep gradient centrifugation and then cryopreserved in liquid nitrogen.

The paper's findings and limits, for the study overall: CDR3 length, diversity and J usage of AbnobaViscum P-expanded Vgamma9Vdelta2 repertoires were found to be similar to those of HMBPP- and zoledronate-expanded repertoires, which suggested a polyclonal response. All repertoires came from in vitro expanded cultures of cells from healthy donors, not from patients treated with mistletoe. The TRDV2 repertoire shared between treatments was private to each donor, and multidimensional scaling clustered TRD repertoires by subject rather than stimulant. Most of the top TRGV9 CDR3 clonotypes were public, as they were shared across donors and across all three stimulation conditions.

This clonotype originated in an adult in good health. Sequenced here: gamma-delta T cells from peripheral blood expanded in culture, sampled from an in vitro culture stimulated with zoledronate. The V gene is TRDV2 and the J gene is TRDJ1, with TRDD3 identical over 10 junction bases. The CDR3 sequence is CACDTVSTGGYTDKLIF. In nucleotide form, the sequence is TGTGCCTGTGACACGGTTTCTACTGGGGGATACACCGATAAACTCATCTTT.